This T cell receptor (beta chain) originates from a study of blood T cell repertoires in COVID-19. On the study more broadly: The United States, Italy and Spain provided the acute and convalescent COVID-19 samples. From T cells, B-cell-depleted T cells, or PBMCs came the material, which was cDNA or gDNA.

There are a few counts of this clone. Germline CDR1 is SGHNT and CDR2 is YENEEA. The CDR3 runs to 17 residues. Losses at the gene ends were 11 bases for V and 0 bases for J; bases not matched to a gene: 15. As originally analysed: Using reference gene primer amplification, nucleated cell counts were estimated. This table comes from immunoSEQ multiplex PCR, and its TCRdb copy is limited to in-frame clones, with some not included. V, J and clone size derive from that table, while D and trimming were established from the DNA sequence. The sample carries around 200,000 clones, 89% recorded once. Those who participated ranged in age from roughly 18 to 90 years and resided in around 22 US areas.

The sequence came from a middle-aged woman with acute COVID-19. Sequenced: PBMCs or T cells enriched from blood (not recorded which). V is TRBV11-3 and J is TRBJ2-3; 9 bases agree with TRBD2. CDR3 nucleotides: TGTGCCTCAAGCCCCGGGAGCGGGGGGCAGAGCACAGATACGCAGTATTTT. This translates into CASSPGSGGQSTDTQYF.